This T cell receptor (beta chain) stems from a study of CD8 T cells in Susac syndrome (dated by TCRdb to between 2017 and 2020). About the investigation overall: Whether CD8+ T cell activation and differentiation in Susac syndrome was antigen driven was tested using repertoire sequencing.

For this clonotype: Its antigen remains undetermined. There are no base qualities to consult, and no much larger clone falls within one base.

CDR1 is given as MNHNS and CDR2 as SASEGT, both from the germline V gene. The CDR3 spans 16 residues, from the cysteine through the phenylalanine. Only the CDR3 DNA stays, 48 bases, in frame from base 1. The germline V and J ends show losses of 6 bases and 3 bases respectively, and no gene match explains 9 bases of the junction. Peripheral blood CD8+ and CD4+ T cells from healthy donors, Susac syndrome patients and multiple sclerosis patients were profiled by high-throughput TCR beta sequencing. Healthy donors were included as age- and sex-matched controls. Bulk CD8+ and CD4+ T cells were purified magnetically by negative isolation, whereas CD8+ TEMRA cells were enriched by FACS. Blood was drawn into EDTA tubes, processed within 24 hours, and PBMCs were isolated by density gradient centrifugation. PBMCs destined for TCR sequencing were cryopreserved in liquid nitrogen and later thawed in a 37 °C water bath. The sorted or isolated CD4+, CD8+ and CD8+ TEMRA cells had a purity of 90% or higher.

RNA was extracted with the RNeasy kit and about 0.45 to 1 ug was reverse transcribed using random hexamers. TCR beta CDR3 regions were amplified with the immunoSEQ multiplex PCR assay covering 54 Vbeta and 13 Jbeta segments. To correct PCR amplification bias, a synthetic template baseline was used for both primer optimization and computational correction. Per the source publication's procedure: Reads were assigned to V, D and J genes according to IMGT and analyzed in immunoSEQ Analyzer, with only productive sequences retained. Clonality was computed as one minus Shannon entropy normalized by log2 of the number of productive unique sequences. For each patient and control, public and private clones were evaluated among the 100 most prevalent clones. A clone was defined as Susac-specific if it was absent from the healthy and MS cohorts, from some 980 published viral clones and from other ImmuneACCESS disease sequences. TCRdb passed the public sequencing reads through fastp at Q25 and MiXCR, retaining productive beta sequences. Merged by CDR3 protein, the rows form single entries marked with the most common genes and DNA. TCRdb, not the authors, supplied the V and J calls. In all, the sample holds 150,000 or so distinct CDR3 sequences, and around 93% of those were seen once. Around 0.13% of the sample goes to the ten largest clones.

Overall study results and their limits: The study acknowledged that relatively few individuals were included in the TCR sequencing and HLA analysis.

This receptor chain uses TRBV6-1 and TRBJ2-5, with 11 bases in between that match TRBD2. Sequencing input: CD4+ T cells from PBMCs. The TCR sequence derives from a human donor in good health. The nucleotide sequence reads TGTGCCAGCAGGCTCCGGGTAGCGGGGGGGGAAGAGACCCAGTACTTC. Translated, it gives CASRLRVAGGEETQYF.